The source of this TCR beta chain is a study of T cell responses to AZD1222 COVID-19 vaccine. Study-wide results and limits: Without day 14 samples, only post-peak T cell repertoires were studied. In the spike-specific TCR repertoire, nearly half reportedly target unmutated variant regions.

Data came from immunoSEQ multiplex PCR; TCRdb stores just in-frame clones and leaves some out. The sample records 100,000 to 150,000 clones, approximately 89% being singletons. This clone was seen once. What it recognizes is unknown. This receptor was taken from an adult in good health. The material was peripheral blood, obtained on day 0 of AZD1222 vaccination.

DNA of the CDR3: TGTGCCAGCCAAACGAGAGTGATGGCCAAAAACATTCAGTACTTC. Protein sequence: CASQTRVMAKNIQYF. This chain uses TRBV6-5 with TRBJ2-4; D gene ambiguous. Germline V gives CDR1 MNHEY, CDR2 SVGAGI. The length of the CDR3 is 15 residues. Deletions cut 8 bases from V and 1 base from J, with 15 bases between.